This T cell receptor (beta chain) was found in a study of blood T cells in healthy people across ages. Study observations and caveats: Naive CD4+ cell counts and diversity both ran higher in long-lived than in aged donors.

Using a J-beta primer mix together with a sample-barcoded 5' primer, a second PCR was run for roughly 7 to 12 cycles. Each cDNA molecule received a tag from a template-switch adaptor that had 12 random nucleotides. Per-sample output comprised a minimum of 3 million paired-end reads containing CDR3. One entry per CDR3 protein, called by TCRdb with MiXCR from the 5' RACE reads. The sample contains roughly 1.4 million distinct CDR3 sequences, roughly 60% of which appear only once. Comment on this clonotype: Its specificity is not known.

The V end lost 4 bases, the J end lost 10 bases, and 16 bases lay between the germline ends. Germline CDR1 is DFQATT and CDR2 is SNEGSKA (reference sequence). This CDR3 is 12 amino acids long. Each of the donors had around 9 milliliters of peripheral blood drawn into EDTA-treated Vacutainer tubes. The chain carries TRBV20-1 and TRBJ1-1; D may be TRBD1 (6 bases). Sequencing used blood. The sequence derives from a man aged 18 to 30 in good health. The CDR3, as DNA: TGCAGTGCTAAAACGGGGGCATGGGGAGCTTTCTTT. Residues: CSAKTGAWGAFF.